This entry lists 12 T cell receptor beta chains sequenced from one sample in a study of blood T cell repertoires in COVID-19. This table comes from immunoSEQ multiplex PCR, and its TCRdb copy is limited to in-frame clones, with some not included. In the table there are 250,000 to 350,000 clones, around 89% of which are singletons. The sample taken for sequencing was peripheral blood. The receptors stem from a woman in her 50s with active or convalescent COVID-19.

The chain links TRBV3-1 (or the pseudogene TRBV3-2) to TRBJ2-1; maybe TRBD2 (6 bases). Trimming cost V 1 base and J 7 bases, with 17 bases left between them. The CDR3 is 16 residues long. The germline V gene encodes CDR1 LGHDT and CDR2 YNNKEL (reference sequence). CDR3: CASSQVPAGGANEQFF. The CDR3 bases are TGTGCCAGCAGCCAAGTTCCAGCTGGAGGGGCGAATGAGCAGTTCTTC.

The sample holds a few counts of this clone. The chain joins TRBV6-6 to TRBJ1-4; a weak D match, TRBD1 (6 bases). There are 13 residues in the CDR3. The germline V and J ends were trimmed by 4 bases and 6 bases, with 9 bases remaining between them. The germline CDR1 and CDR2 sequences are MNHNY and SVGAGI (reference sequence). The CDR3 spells CASSFPGDEKLFF. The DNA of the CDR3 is TGTGCCAGCAGTTTCCCAGGGGATGAAAAACTGTTTTTT.

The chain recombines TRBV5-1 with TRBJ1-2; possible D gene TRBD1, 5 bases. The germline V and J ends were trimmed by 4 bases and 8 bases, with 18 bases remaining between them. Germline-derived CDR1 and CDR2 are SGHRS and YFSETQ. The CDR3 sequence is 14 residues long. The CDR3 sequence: CASSLSQGGVGYTF. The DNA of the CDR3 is TGCGCCAGCAGCCTCTCTCAGGGAGGTGTCGGCTACACCTTC.

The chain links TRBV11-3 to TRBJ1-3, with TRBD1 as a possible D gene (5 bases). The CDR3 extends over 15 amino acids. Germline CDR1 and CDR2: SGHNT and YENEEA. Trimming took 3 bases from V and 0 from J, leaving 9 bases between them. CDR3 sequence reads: CASSFDSHSGNTIYF. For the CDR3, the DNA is TGTGCCAGCAGCTTCGACAGTCACTCTGGAAACACCATATATTTT.

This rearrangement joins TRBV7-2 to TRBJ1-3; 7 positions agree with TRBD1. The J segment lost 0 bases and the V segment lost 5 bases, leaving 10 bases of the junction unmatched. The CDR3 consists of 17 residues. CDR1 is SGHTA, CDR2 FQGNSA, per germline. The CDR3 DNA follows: TGTGCCAGCAGCCCCTCCGGGACAGCCAGCTCTGGAAACACCATATATTTT. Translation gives CASSPSGTASSGNTIYF.

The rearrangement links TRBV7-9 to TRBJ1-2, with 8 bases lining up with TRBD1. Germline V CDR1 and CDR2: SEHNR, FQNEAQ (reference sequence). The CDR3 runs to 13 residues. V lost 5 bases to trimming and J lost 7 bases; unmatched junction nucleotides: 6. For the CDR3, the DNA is TGTGCCAGCAGCCGGACAGGGCCCTCTGGCTACACCTTC. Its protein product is CASSRTGPSGYTF.

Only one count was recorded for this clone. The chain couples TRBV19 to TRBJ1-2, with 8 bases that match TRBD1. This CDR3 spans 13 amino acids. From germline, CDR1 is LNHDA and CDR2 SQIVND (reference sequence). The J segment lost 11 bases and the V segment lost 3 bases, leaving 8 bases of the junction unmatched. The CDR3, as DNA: TGTGCCAGTAGTATTGTGACAGGGGTACAATACACCTTC. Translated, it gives CASSIVTGVQYTF.

The CDR3 sequence is CASSPQGNQPQHF. DNA for the CDR3: TGTGCCAGCAGCCCTCAGGGGAATCAGCCCCAGCATTTT. The chain is built from TRBV14 and TRBJ1-5; D might be TRBD1 (6 bases). Trimming took off 4 bases at V and 4 bases at J, with 8 bases between the two ends. Looked up from germline, CDR1 is SGHDN and CDR2 is FVKESK. This CDR3 has 13 residues.

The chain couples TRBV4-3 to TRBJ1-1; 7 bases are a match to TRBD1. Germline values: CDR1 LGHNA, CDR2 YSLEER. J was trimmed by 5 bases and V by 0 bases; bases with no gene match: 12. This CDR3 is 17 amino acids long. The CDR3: CASSQDGRAGGRTEAFF. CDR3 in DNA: TGCGCCAGCAGCCAAGATGGTCGAGCAGGGGGAAGAACTGAAGCTTTCTTT.

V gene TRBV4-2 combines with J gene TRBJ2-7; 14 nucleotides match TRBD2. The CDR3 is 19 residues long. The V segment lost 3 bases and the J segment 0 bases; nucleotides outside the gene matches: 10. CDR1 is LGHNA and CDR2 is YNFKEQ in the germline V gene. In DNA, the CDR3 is TGTGCCAGCAGCCAGGATGCCCGACTAGCGGGGGGGAGCTCCTACGAGCAGTACTTC. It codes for CASSQDARLAGGSSYEQYF.

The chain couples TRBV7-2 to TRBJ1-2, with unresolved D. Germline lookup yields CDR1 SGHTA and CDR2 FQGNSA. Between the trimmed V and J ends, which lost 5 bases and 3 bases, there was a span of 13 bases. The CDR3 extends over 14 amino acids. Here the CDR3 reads CASSPSGRYYGYTF. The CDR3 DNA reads TGTGCCAGCAGCCCCTCGGGTAGATACTATGGCTACACCTTC.

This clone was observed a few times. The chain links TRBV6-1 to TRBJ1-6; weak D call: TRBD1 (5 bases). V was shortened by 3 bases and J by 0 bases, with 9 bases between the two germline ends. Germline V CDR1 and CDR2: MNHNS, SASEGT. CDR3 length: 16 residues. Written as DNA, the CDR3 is TGTGCCAGCAGTGACTGGGGCTTCTCCTATAATTCACCCCTCCACTTT. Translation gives CASSDWGFSYNSPLHF.